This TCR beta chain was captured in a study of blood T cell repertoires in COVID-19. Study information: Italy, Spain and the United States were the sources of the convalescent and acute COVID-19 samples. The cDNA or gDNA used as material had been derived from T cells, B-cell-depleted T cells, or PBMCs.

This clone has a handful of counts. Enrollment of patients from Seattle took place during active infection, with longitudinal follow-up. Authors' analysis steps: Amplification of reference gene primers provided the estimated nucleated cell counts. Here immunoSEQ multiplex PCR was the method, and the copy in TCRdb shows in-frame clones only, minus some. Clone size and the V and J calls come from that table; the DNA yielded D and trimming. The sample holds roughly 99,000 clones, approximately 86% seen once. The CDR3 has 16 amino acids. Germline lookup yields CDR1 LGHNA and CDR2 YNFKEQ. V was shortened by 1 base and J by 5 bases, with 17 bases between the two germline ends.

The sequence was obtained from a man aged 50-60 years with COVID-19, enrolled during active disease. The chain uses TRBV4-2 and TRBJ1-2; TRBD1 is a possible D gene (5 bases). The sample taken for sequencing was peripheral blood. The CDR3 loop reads CASSQGRDSSSYGYTF. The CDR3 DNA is TGTGCCAGCAGCCAAGGCAGGGACTCGTCCTCATATGGCTACACCTTC.